The 7 T cell receptor beta chains below all came from one sample that was sequenced in a study of blood T cell repertoires in COVID-19. Profiling relied on immunoSEQ multiplex PCR, and the TCRdb table lists in-frame clones only, not all of them. The sample carries over 250,000 clones, about four fifths recorded once. Sequencing was carried out using peripheral blood. Receptors were obtained from a woman aged 50 to 60 who had recovered from COVID-19.

The chain has TRBV5-1 and TRBJ2-5; D is unclear. CDR3 length equals 13 residues. Germline assignment: CDR1 SGHRS and CDR2 YFSETQ. V lost 1 base and J lost 2, with 6 bases in between. CDR3 loop: CASSLPTQETQYF. In nucleotides, the CDR3 is TGCGCCAGCAGCTTGCCGACTCAAGAGACCCAGTACTTC.

In the case of this clone: In the same sample, other DNA sequences code for this CDR3. The gene calls are TRBV11-2 and TRBJ2-7; maybe TRBD1 (5 bases). Deletions cut 4 bases from V and 4 bases from J, with 8 bases between. Germline V CDR1 and CDR2: SGHAT, FQNNGV. The CDR3 extends over 12 amino acids. Here the CDR3 reads CASSSQGYEQYF. As DNA, the CDR3 is TGTGCCAGCAGCTCGCAGGGTTACGAGCAGTACTTC.

The chain recombines TRBV5-1 with TRBJ2-2; D is possibly TRBD1 (5 bases). The CDR3 extends over 14 amino acids. Looked up from germline, CDR1 is SGHRS and CDR2 is YFSETQ. V was shortened by 0 bases and J by 5 bases, with 8 bases between the two germline ends. CDR3 region: CASSLAAGTGELFF. As DNA, the CDR3 is TGCGCCAGCAGCTTGGCCGCAGGGACCGGGGAGCTGTTTTTT.

The chain carries TRBV7-9 and TRBJ2-3; D perhaps matches TRBD1 (5 bases). Trimming cost V 6 bases and J 4 bases, with 11 bases left between them. Germline lookup yields CDR1 SEHNR and CDR2 FQNEAQ (reference sequence). The CDR3 is made up of 13 amino acids. The CDR3 sequence is CASRGWGPDTQYF. The CDR3 DNA sequence: TGTGCCAGCAGGGGGTGGGGCCCAGATACGCAGTATTTT.

This sequence joins TRBV6-6 and TRBJ2-1; 11 nucleotides align to TRBD2. Germline V gives CDR1 MNHNY, CDR2 SVGAGI (reference sequence). The J segment lost 1 base and the V segment lost 7 bases, leaving 6 bases of the junction unmatched. The CDR3 loop spans 16 amino acids. The CDR3 reads CASTYGLAGSYNEQFF. DNA for the CDR3: TGTGCCAGCACCTACGGACTAGCGGGTTCCTACAATGAGCAGTTCTTC.

This clone came up once. V is TRBV6-5 and J is TRBJ1-1, with D possibly matching TRBD1 (5 bases). Germline CDR1 reads MNHEY; CDR2 reads SVGAGI. The CDR3 covers 13 residues. The V and J ends lost 5 bases and 6 bases respectively, with 13 bases between them. Written as DNA, the CDR3 is TGTGCCAGCAGTAAGACAGTATTCTCTGAAGCTTTCTTT. Its translation is CASSKTVFSEAFF.

In regard to this clone: Other DNA sequences in this sample translate to the same CDR3. The rearrangement joins TRBV29-1 to TRBJ2-7, with no clear D. Germline CDR1 and CDR2: SQVTM and ANQGSEA. The CDR3 contains 12 residues. The ends were cut back, 4 bases at V and 2 bases at J, with 9 bases in the middle. The CDR3 protein is CSVGRGTYEQYF. DNA of the CDR3: TGCAGCGTTGGTCGAGGTACCTACGAGCAGTACTTC.